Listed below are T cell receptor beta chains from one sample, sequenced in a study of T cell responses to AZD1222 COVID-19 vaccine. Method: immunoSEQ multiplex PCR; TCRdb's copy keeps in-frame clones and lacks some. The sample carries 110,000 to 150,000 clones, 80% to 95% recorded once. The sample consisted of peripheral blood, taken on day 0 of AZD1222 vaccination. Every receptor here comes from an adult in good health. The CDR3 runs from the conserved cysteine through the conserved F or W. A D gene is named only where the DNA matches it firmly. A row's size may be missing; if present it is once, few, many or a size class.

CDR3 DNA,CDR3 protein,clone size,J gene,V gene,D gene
TGCAGCGTTGGGTCGTACAGCCGCACAGATACGCAGTATTTT,CSVGSYSRTDTQYF,NA,TRBJ2-3,TRBV29-1,NA
TGTGCCAGCAGTGAGCGGACAGGGGATTATCAGCCCCAGCATTTT,CASSERTGDYQPQHF,NA,TRBJ1-5,TRBV2,TRBD1
TGCGCCAGCAGGGCGGGTAATACGGCTAACTATGGCTACACCTTC,CASRAGNTANYGYTF,NA,TRBJ1-2,TRBV4-3,NA
TGCGCCAGCAGCTTGGGGGACGAGCAGTACTTC,CASSLGDEQYF,NA,TRBJ2-7,TRBV5-1,NA
TGTGCCAGCAGTGCCCCAGTCTCCGATACGCAGTATTTT,CASSAPVSDTQYF,NA,TRBJ2-3,TRBV2,NA
TGTGCCAGCCGAACAGGGAAAGATCAGCCCCAGCATTTT,CASRTGKDQPQHF,NA,TRBJ1-5,TRBV6-6,NA
TGTGCCAGCAGTACCGGGACAGGGGTTAATTCACCCCTCCACTTT,CASSTGTGVNSPLHF,NA,TRBJ1-6,TRBV27,TRBD1
TGCGCCAGCAGCCAAGACCTTGGGGGCGGAGGGATCAATGAGCAGTTCTTC,CASSQDLGGGGINEQFF,NA,TRBJ2-1,TRBV4-3,NA
TGTGCCAGCAGCCAAGAGTTCGACAGGGATAACTATGGCTACACCTTC,CASSQEFDRDNYGYTF,once,TRBJ1-2,TRBV14,TRBD1
TGTGCCAGCAGCGTGGGGCGAGGCGAGCAGTACTTC,CASSVGRGEQYF,NA,TRBJ2-7,TRBV9,NA
TGTGCCAGCAGCCCGGGACAGTATAGCACAGATACGCAGTATTTT,CASSPGQYSTDTQYF,NA,TRBJ2-3,TRBV7-2,TRBD1